The clone carrying this T cell receptor beta chain was counted a single time. This sample is drawn from a study of CD8 T cells in ankylosing spondylitis. Trimming took 5 bases from V and 5 from J, leaving 27 bases between them. CDR3 length: 18 amino acids. TCRdb passed the 5' RACE reads through MiXCR, listing each CDR3 protein once. The sample carries tens of thousands of distinct CDR3 sequences, approximately 5% recorded once. Specimen: blood, either unsorted or a sorted T cell fraction (not recorded which). The clonotype comes from a male donor with ankylosing spondylitis or in good health (not recorded which). The rearrangement links TRBV12-3 or TRBV12-4 to TRBJ1-2; possible D gene TRBD1, 5 bases. The CDR3 loop is CASSPGRQGVIQRYGYTF. The CDR3 nucleotides are TGTGCCAGCAGTCCAGGCCGGCAGGGAGTGATCCAACGTTATGGCTACACCTTC.